The 19 T cell receptor beta chains presented below share a single source sample, sequenced in a study of CD4+ T cells in melanoma. Some clones are missing from TCRdb's copy, which holds only in-frame ones; the method was immunoSEQ multiplex PCR. The table includes 110,000 to 150,000 clones, about 90% detected once. The receptors here all came from a human donor with melanoma.

This rearrangement joins TRBV7-9 to TRBJ2-7; D gene uncertain. This CDR3 is built from 12 residues. Trimming removed 4 bases from V and 6 bases from J, with 10 bases in between. Germline V gene lookup returns CDR1 SEHNR and CDR2 FQNEAQ (reference sequence). The CDR3 loop is CASSSTSIEQYF. As DNA, the CDR3 is TGTGCCAGCAGCTCGACATCAATCGAGCAGTACTTC.

This rearrangement joins TRBV9 to TRBJ1-2; 7 bases are shared with TRBD1. Germline V gene lookup returns CDR1 SGDLS and CDR2 YYNGEE. V dropped 4 bases and J dropped 4; count of bases not matched to a gene: 16. The CDR3 length is 17 residues. The CDR3 DNA follows: TGTGCCAGCAGCCCCCAAACCGGGACAGAGGTTAGCTATGGCTACACCTTC. It codes for CASSPQTGTEVSYGYTF.

The V and J genes are TRBV4-1 and TRBJ1-4; D is unresolved. V lost 4 bases and J 0 bases, leaving 12 bases between the germline ends. The CDR3 covers 16 residues. Germline-derived CDR1 and CDR2 are MGHRA and YSYEKL. In DNA, the CDR3 is TGCGCCAGCAGCCCCATCCTCCACGCAACTAATGAAAAACTGTTTTTT. Protein product: CASSPILHATNEKLFF.

V gene TRBV6-5 combines with J gene TRBJ2-2; TRBD1 might be the D (6 bases). V dropped 8 bases and J dropped 2 bases, with 9 bases sitting between them. CDR1 is MNHEY and CDR2 is SVGAGI in the germline V gene. The CDR3 runs to 13 residues. CDR3 residues: CASSTGNTGELFF. The CDR3 coding sequence is TGTGCCAGCTCGACAGGAAACACCGGGGAGCTGTTTTTT.

This clone was seen once. This chain links TRBV6-5 with TRBJ2-3; tentative D call: TRBD2 (5 bases). From germline, CDR1 is MNHEY and CDR2 SVGAGI. This CDR3 spans 15 amino acids. Trimming stripped 6 bases from V and 0 bases from J, with 13 bases between. This CDR3 is CASRVSLASTDTQYF. The DNA of the CDR3 is TGTGCCAGCAGGGTGAGCCTAGCTAGCACAGATACGCAGTATTTT.

The rearrangement links TRBV6-5 to TRBJ2-1; a possible D gene is TRBD1 (5 bases). Trimming left V 2 bases short and J 6 bases short, with 8 bases between. Germline loops: CDR1 MNHEY, CDR2 SVGAGI. The CDR3 runs 13 residues. This CDR3 is CASSYEGANEQFF. For the CDR3, the DNA is TGTGCCAGCAGTTACGAAGGGGCCAATGAGCAGTTCTTC.

This rearrangement joins TRBV27 to TRBJ2-1; 7 bases map to TRBD2. V was pared by 6 bases and J by 12 bases, with 14 bases of the junction left unmatched. The CDR3 contains 14 residues. Germline lookup yields CDR1 MNHEY and CDR2 SMNVEV (reference sequence). The CDR3 reads CASSRGLVGEGQFF. The CDR3 DNA reads as TGTGCCAGCAGCCGCGGACTAGTGGGAGAAGGGCAGTTCTTC.

V is TRBV29-1 and J is TRBJ2-1; 9 nucleotides line up with TRBD2. From germline, CDR1 is SQVTM and CDR2 ANQGSEA. The CDR3 is made up of 17 amino acids. The trim removed 1 base at V and 4 bases at J, leaving 11 bases unmatched. The CDR3, as DNA: TGCAGCGTTGAAGGCCGCCAGAATAGCGGGGGATACAATGAGCAGTTCTTC. Its protein is CSVEGRQNSGGYNEQFF.

The chain carries TRBV6-5 and TRBJ1-5; possible D gene TRBD1, 5 bases. Germline V CDR1 and CDR2: MNHEY, SVGAGI. Trimming removed 6 bases from V and 4 bases from J, with 16 bases in between. The CDR3 covers 15 residues. This CDR3 reads CASRSGGGWNQPQHF. The CDR3 DNA reads TGTGCCAGCAGGTCCGGGGGGGGGTGGAATCAGCCCCAGCATTTT.

The V call is TRBV11-2, the J call TRBJ1-2; D remains ambiguous. This CDR3 comprises 16 residues. Germline assignment: CDR1 SGHAT and CDR2 FQNNGV. V was clipped by 5 bases and J by 0 bases, with 16 bases between them. The CDR3 coding sequence is TGTGCCAGCAGCCAAGGCCTCCGGAGAGCTAACTATGGCTACACCTTC. Amino acid sequence: CASSQGLRRANYGYTF. Drawing the rest from reference TRBV11-2 and TRBJ1-2, the complete variable domain is EAGVAQSPRYKIIEKRQSVAFWCNPISGHATLYWYQQILGQGPKLLIQFQNNGVVDDSQLPKDRFSAERLKGVDSTLKIQPAKLEDSAVYLCASSQGLRRANYGYTFGSGTRLTVV.

The V gene is TRBV13, the J gene TRBJ1-6; D is possibly TRBD1 (5 bases). Trimming pared 3 bases from V and 0 bases from J, leaving 12 bases between. The germline V gene has CDR1 PRHDT and CDR2 FYEKMQ (reference sequence). This CDR3 has 17 amino acids. CDR3 sequence (DNA): TGTGCCAGCAGCTTCAGGGAGACTAGCTCCTATAATTCACCCCTCCACTTT. Translation gives CASSFRETSSYNSPLHF.

The chain couples TRBV5-1 to TRBJ1-1; D is undetermined. The CDR3 is 15 residues long. CDR1 SGHRS and CDR2 YFSETQ come from the germline V gene. The ends were cut back, 0 bases at V and 7 bases at J, with 16 bases in the middle. CDR3 amino acids: CASSLGPRGGLEAFF. The CDR3 DNA follows: TGCGCCAGCAGCTTGGGACCGCGTGGCGGGCTTGAAGCTTTCTTT.

The rearrangement uses TRBV18 and TRBJ1-4, with unresolved D. The germline gives CDR1 KGHSH, CDR2 LQKENI. There are 14 residues in the CDR3. V was trimmed by 5 bases and J by 0 bases, leaving 7 bases between them. CDR3: CASSTYATNEKLFF. Here the CDR3 DNA reads TGTGCCAGCTCAACCTACGCAACTAATGAAAAACTGTTTTTT.

V gene TRBV5-1 combines with J gene TRBJ2-5; 8 bases map to TRBD2. The CDR3 is 14 amino acids. CDR1 and CDR2 (germline): SGHRS, YFSETQ. V dropped 3 bases and J dropped 1; count of bases not matched to a gene: 2. CDR3 sequence: CASSSGGGQETQYF. The CDR3 DNA sequence: TGCGCCAGCAGCTCCGGGGGGGGCCAAGAGACCCAGTACTTC.

The rearrangement joins TRBV11-2 to TRBJ1-2; D ambiguous. V was shortened by 0 bases and J by 7 bases, with 9 bases between the two germline ends. Germline assignment: CDR1 SGHAT and CDR2 FQNNGV. The CDR3 is 13 amino acids. CDR3 region: CASSLDGLGGYTF. For the CDR3, the DNA is TGTGCCAGCAGCTTAGACGGGTTGGGTGGCTACACCTTC.

The genes are TRBV11-1 and TRBJ1-5, with D possibly matching TRBD1 (6 bases). V was cut by 4 bases and J by 5 bases, with 24 bases left in between. Germline lookup yields CDR1 SGHAT and CDR2 FQDESV (reference sequence). This CDR3 is built from 18 residues. DNA of the CDR3: TGTGCCAGCAGCTCTCACTGTCGGGGGGCGGGTATAGATCAGCCCCAGCATTTT. Protein sequence: CASSSHCRGAGIDQPQHF.

The CDR3 DNA follows: TGTGCCAGCAGAGCTACAGGGACTTATTCACCCCTCCACTTT. It translates to CASRATGTYSPLHF. The gene calls are TRBV2 and TRBJ1-6, with D tentatively TRBD1 (6 bases). The CDR3 extends over 14 amino acids. V gave up 6 bases and J gave up 8 bases, with 14 bases separating them. Germline V gene sequence: CDR1 SNHLY, CDR2 FYNNEI. Drawing the rest from reference TRBV2 and TRBJ1-6, the complete variable domain is EPEVTQTPSHQVTQMGQEVILRCVPISNHLYFYWYRQILGQKVEFLVSFYNNEISEKSEIFDDQFSVERPDGSNFTLKIRSTKLEDSAMYFCASRATGTYSPLHFGNGTRLTVT.

The chain combines TRBV19 with TRBJ1-5, with TRBD1 identical over 7 bases. Per germline, CDR1 LNHDA and CDR2 SQIVND (reference sequence). This CDR3 has 15 residues. Trimming cost V 6 bases and J 0 bases; bases outside gene matches: 5. CDR3: CASRDRRYSNQPQHF. The CDR3 DNA follows: TGTGCCAGTAGGGACAGGCGGTATAGCAATCAGCCCCAGCATTTT.

The chain couples TRBV30 to TRBJ1-5; 7 bases are a match to TRBD1. Germline values: CDR1 GTSNPN, CDR2 SVGIG (reference sequence). The CDR3 totals 15 residues. V gave up 3 bases and J gave up 4 bases; unmatched junction bases: 9. The CDR3 here is CAWSPQGEGNQPQHF. The CDR3 nucleotides read TGTGCCTGGAGCCCCCAGGGGGAAGGGAATCAGCCCCAGCATTTT.